The clone carrying this T cell receptor beta chain was counted only a few times. Its antigen is as yet unknown. The data were obtained in a study of CD8 T cells in ankylosing spondylitis. General observations from the study: Disease-linked clones were reportedly significantly enriched in matched ankylosing spondylitis synovial fluid. What appeared characteristic of ankylosing spondylitis blood was a TCR beta motif of eight highly homologous variants. Relatively scarce in peripheral blood, disease-linked clones were CD8+.

Making the TCR beta libraries involved quantitative 5'-RACE with molecular barcodes. One entry per CDR3 protein results from TCRdb running MiXCR on the 5' RACE reads. The sample lists 35,000 or so distinct CDR3 sequences, about 15% occurring once. Germline V gene data show CDR1 as MNHEY and CDR2 as SVGEGT. V was shortened by 3 bases and J by 1 base, with 10 bases between the two germline ends. The CDR3 is made up of 15 amino acids. This receptor was identified in a male donor with ankylosing spondylitis or in good health (not recorded which). The chain is built from TRBV6-2 or TRBV6-3 and TRBJ2-1; D may be TRBD1 (6 bases). Sequencing was done on a sample of blood. This chain's CDR3 is CASSYSGESYNEQFF. CDR3 sequence (DNA): TGTGCCAGCAGTTATTCAGGGGAGTCCTACAATGAGCAGTTCTTC.